A selection of T cell receptor beta chains follows, all from one sample in a study of T cells expressing NK-cell markers. TCRdb derives one entry per CDR3 protein from the 5' RACE reads, leaving out DNA. The sample's table shows about 370,000 distinct CDR3 sequences. Sequencing used blood T cells: a sorted CD56 or NKG2C T cell subset, CD4+ or CD8+ T cells, or bulk PBMC T cells (not recorded which). These receptors all stem from a woman aged 45-65 years in good health. CDR3s include the opening cysteine and the closing phenylalanine or tryptophan.

j_call | cdr3_length | v_call | cdr3_aa
TRBJ2-3 | 14 | TRBV5-1 | CASSGSSSTDTQYF
TRBJ1-2 | 14 | TRBV3-1 | CASSQGAAALSYTF
TRBJ2-1 | 13 | TRBV27 | CASSTWTKNEQFF
TRBJ1-2 | 15 | TRBV27 | CASSPQGREPYGYTF
TRBJ2-7 | 15 | TRBV27 | CASSADPNSSYEQYF
TRBJ2-5 | 14 | TRBV2 | CASTRDRVQETQYF
TRBJ1-2 | 14 | TRBV5-1 | CASSIGTGEHGYTF
TRBJ2-1 | 13 | TRBV7-6 | CASSNGQATWQFF
TRBJ2-5 | 15 | TRBV20-1 | CSARDIAGLTETQYF
TRBJ2-5 | 15 | TRBV2 | CASSPRTGGSETQYF
TRBJ2-1 | 13 | TRBV5-1 | CASSSRVSNEQFF
TRBJ1-1 | 13 | TRBV19 | CASSIKTPTEAFF
TRBJ2-3 | 15 | TRBV5-1 | CASSFTGVGEDTQYF
TRBJ2-7 | 12 | TRBV29-1 | CSVVVDLDEQYF
TRBJ2-3 | 14 | TRBV3-1 | CASSQARRRVTQYF
TRBJ2-7 | 11 | TRBV11-1 | CASSPRREQYF
TRBJ1-2 | 13 | TRBV12-5 | CASGLVGQTGYTF
TRBJ2-1 | 15 | TRBV20-1 | CSARDHQDLGNEQFF
TRBJ2-2 | 15 | TRBV12-3/TRBV12-4 | CASSLNRVGTGELFF
TRBJ2-3 | 14 | TRBV12-3/TRBV12-4 | CASSLVGGSDTQYF
TRBJ2-2 | 15 | TRBV7-9 | CASSTYGGNTGELFF
TRBJ2-4 | 18 | TRBV11-1 | CASSLASNGIIAKNIQYF